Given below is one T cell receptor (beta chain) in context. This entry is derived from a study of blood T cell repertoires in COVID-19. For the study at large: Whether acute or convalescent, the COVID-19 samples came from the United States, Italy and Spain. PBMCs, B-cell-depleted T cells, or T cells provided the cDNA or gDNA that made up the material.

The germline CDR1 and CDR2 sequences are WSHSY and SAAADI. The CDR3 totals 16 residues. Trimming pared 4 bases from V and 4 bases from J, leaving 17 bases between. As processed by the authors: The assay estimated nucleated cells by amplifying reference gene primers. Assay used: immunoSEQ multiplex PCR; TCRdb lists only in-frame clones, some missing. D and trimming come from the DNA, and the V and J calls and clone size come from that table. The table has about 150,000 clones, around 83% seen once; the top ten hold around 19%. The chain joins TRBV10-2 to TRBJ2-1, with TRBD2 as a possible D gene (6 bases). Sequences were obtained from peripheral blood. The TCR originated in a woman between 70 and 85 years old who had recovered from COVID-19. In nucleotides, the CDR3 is TGCGCCAGCAGTGGGACTATGGGCCGGGGTTACAATGAGCAGTTCTTC. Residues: CASSGTMGRGYNEQFF.